Listed below are T cell receptor beta chains from one sample, sequenced in a study. TCRdb passed the 5' RACE reads through MiXCR, listing each CDR3 protein once. The sample includes tens of thousands of distinct CDR3 sequences, roughly 30% of them seen just once. Sequenced input: tumor-infiltrating memory CD4+ T cells sorted from the breast tumor. The source is a female donor with breast cancer. CDR3s leave out the opening cysteine and the closing phenylalanine or tryptophan. A D gene is named only where the DNA matches it firmly.

v_gene: TRBV5-1; j_gene: TRBJ1-6; d_gene: TRBD1; CDR3aa: ASSFSGTASTLH
v_gene: TRBV7-2; j_gene: TRBJ1-2; d_gene: TRBD1; CDR3aa: ASSLDWTGVYGYT
v_gene: TRBV4-2; j_gene: TRBJ2-1; d_gene: TRBD2; CDR3aa: ASSQERGGPYNEQF
v_gene: TRBV5-1; j_gene: TRBJ2-3; d_gene: TRBD2; CDR3aa: ASSFGLAGGGTDTQY
v_gene: TRBV7-2; j_gene: TRBJ2-7; d_gene: NA; CDR3aa: ASSLVSGPAVQY
v_gene: TRBV15; j_gene: TRBJ2-3; d_gene: NA; CDR3aa: ATGGWVDTQY
v_gene: TRBV6-5; j_gene: TRBJ2-2; d_gene: NA; CDR3aa: ATLATSGTGELF
v_gene: TRBV20-1; j_gene: TRBJ2-7; d_gene: TRBD2; CDR3aa: SGGEAGKVYEQY
v_gene: TRBV4-1; j_gene: TRBJ2-1; d_gene: TRBD2; CDR3aa: ASSQVAGSSYNEQF
v_gene: TRBV11-2; j_gene: TRBJ2-2; d_gene: TRBD2; CDR3aa: ASRQRGTSGTGELF
v_gene: TRBV6-1; j_gene: TRBJ1-5; d_gene: NA; CDR3aa: ASSELVGDFTQPQH
v_gene: TRBV3-1; j_gene: TRBJ1-1; d_gene: NA; CDR3aa: ASSHKANTEAF
v_gene: TRBV2; j_gene: TRBJ1-5; d_gene: TRBD1; CDR3aa: ASSLTGTGGSQPQH
v_gene: TRBV3-1; j_gene: TRBJ2-7; d_gene: TRBD1; CDR3aa: ASSQADRGADEQY
v_gene: TRBV7-6; j_gene: TRBJ2-5; d_gene: TRBD2; CDR3aa: ASSRLAGVQETQY
v_gene: TRBV20-1; j_gene: TRBJ2-3; d_gene: TRBD1; CDR3aa: SARARDRVGDTQY